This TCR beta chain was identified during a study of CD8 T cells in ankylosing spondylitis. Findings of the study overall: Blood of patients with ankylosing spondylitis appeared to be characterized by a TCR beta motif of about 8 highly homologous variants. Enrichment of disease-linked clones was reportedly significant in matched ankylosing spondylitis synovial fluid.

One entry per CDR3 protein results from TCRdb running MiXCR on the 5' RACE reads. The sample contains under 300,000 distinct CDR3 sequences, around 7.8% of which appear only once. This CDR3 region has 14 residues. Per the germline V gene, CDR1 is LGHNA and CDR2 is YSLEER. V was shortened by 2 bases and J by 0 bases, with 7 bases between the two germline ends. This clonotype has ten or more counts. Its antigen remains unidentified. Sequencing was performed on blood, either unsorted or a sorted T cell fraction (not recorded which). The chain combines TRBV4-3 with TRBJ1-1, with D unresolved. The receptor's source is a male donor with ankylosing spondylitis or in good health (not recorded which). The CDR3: CASSQSILNTEAFF. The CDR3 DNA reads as TGCGCCAGCAGCCAATCCATCCTGAACACTGAAGCTTTCTTT.